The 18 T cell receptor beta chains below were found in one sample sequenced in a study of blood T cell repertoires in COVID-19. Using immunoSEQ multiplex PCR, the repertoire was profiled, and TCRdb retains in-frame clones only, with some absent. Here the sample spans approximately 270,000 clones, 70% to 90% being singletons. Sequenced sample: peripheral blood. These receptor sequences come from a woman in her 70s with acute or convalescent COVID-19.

CDR3 sequence (DNA): TGTGCCAGCAGCGCACAGGGCGGGAGGACTGAAGCTTTCTTT. As protein: CASSAQGGRTEAFF. The chain employs TRBV2 and TRBJ1-1, with D possibly being TRBD1 (6 bases). V shed 6 bases and J shed 5 bases, with 16 bases lying between them. This CDR3 is built from 14 residues. CDR1 is SNHLY and CDR2 is FYNNEI in the germline V gene.

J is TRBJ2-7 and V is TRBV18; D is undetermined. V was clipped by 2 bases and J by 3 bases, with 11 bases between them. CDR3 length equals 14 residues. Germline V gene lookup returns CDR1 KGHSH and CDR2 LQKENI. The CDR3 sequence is CASSPNHRSYEQYF. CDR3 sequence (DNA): TGTGCCAGCTCACCAAACCACCGGAGCTACGAGCAGTACTTC.

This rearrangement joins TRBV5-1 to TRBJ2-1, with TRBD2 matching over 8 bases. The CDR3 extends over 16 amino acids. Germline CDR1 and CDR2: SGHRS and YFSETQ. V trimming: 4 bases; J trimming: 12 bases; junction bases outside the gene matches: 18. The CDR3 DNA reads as TGCGCCAGCAGCGAACGGGGGGGCCAAGAAAGGCAAAGGCAGTTCTTC. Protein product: CASSERGGQERQRQFF.

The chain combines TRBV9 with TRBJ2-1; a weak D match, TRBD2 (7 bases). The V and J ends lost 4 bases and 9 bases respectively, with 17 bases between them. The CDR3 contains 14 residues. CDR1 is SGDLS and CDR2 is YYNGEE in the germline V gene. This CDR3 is CASSPNWGGGEQFF. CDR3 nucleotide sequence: TGTGCCAGCAGCCCTAACTGGGGGGGCGGTGAGCAGTTCTTC. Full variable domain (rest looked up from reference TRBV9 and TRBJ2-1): DSGVTQTPKHLITATGQRVTLRCSPRSGDLSVYWYQQSLDQGLQFLIQYYNGEERAKGNILERFSAQQFPDLHSELNLSSLELGDSALYFCASSPNWGGGEQFFGPGTRLTVL.

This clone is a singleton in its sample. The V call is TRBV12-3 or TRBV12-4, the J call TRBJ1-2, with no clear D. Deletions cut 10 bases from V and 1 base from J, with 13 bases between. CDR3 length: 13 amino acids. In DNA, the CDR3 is TGTGCCACTAATGGCCGGGGTAACTATGGCTACACCTTC. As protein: CATNGRGNYGYTF.

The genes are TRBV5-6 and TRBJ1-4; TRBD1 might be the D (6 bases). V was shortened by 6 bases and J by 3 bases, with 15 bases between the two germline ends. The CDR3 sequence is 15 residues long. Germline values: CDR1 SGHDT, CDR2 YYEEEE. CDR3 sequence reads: CASIPWGQPNEKLFF. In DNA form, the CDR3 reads TGTGCCAGCATCCCTTGGGGGCAGCCTAATGAAAAACTGTTTTTT.

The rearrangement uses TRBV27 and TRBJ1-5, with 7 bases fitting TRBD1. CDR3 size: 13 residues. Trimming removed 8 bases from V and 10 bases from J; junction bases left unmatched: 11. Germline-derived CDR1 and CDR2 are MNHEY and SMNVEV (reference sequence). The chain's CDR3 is CASQGGPYEPQHF. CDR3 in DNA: TGTGCCAGCCAAGGGGGCCCCTATGAACCCCAGCATTTT.

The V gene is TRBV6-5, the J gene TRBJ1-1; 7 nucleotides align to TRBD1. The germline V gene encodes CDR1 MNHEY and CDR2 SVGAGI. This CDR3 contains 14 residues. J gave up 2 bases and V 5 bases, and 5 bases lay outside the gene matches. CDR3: CASSRDRENTEAFF. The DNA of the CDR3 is TGTGCCAGCAGTCGAGACAGGGAAAACACTGAAGCTTTCTTT.

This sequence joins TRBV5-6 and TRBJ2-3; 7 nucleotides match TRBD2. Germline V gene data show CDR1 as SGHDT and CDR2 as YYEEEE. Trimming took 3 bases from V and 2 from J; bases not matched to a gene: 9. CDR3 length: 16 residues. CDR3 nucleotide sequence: TGTGCCAGCAGCTCACAAAGGCTAGCGGCCACAGATACGCAGTATTTT. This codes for CASSSQRLAATDTQYF. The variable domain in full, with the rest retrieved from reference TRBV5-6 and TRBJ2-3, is DAGVTQSPTHLIKTRGQQVTLRCSPKSGHDTVSWYQQALGQGPQFIFQYYEEEERQRGNFPDRFSGHQFPNYSSELNVNALLLGDSALYLCASSSQRLAATDTQYFGPGTRLTVL.

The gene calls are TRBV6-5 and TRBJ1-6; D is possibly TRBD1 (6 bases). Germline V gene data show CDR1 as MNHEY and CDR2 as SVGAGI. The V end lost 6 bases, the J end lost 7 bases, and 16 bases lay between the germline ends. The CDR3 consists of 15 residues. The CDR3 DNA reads TGTGCCAGCAGGGCACAGGGTCGTGGGAATTCACCCCTCCACTTT. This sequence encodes CASRAQGRGNSPLHF.

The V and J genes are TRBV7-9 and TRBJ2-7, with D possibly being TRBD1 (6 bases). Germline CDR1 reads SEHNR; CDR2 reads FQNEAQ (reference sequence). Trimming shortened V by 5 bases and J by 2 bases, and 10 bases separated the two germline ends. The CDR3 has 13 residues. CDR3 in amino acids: CASSPQGPYEQYF. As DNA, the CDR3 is TGTGCCAGCAGCCCACAGGGTCCCTACGAGCAGTACTTC.

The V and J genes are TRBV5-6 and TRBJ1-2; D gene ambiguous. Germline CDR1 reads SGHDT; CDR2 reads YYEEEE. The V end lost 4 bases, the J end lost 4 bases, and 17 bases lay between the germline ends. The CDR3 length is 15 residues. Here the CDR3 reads CASSLPGSDTYGYTF. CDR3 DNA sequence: TGTGCCAGCAGCCTTCCGGGATCTGACACCTATGGCTACACCTTC.

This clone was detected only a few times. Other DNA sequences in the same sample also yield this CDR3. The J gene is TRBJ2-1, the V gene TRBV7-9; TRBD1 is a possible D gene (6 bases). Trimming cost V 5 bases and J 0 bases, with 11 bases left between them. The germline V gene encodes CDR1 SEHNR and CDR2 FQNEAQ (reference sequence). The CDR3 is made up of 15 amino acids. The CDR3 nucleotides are TGTGCCAGCAGCCCTAGGGGGAGCTCCTACAATGAGCAGTTCTTC. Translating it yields CASSPRGSSYNEQFF.

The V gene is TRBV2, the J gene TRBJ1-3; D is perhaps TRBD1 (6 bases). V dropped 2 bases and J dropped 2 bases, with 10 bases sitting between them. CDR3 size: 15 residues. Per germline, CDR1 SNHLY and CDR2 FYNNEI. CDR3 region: CASSERQGTGNTIYF. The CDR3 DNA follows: TGTGCCAGCAGTGAAAGGCAGGGGACTGGAAACACCATATATTTT.

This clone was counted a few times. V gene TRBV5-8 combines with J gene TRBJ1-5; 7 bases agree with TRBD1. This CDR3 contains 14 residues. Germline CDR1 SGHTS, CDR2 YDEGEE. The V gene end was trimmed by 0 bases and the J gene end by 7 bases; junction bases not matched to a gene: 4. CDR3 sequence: CASSLVGGRQPQHF. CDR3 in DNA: TGTGCCAGCAGCTTGGTAGGGGGCCGCCAGCCCCAGCATTTT.

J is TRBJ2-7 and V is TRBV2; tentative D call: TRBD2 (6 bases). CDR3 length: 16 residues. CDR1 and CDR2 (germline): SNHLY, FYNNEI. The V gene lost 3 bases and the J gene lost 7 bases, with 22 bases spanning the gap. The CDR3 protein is CASSEVGGAQVMEQYF. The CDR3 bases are TGTGCCAGCAGTGAGGTTGGAGGGGCCCAGGTTATGGAGCAGTACTTC. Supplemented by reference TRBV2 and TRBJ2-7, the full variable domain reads EPEVTQTPSHQVTQMGQEVILRCVPISNHLYFYWYRQILGQKVEFLVSFYNNEISEKSEIFDDQFSVERPDGSNFTLKIRSTKLEDSAMYFCASSEVGGAQVMEQYFGPGTRLTVT.

The CDR3: CASSDPQGNTEAFF. CDR3 DNA sequence: TGTGCCAGCAGCGACCCACAGGGAAATACTGAAGCTTTCTTT. The chain links TRBV13 to TRBJ1-1; D possibly corresponds to TRBD1 (6 bases). The CDR3 extends over 14 amino acids. Germline lookup yields CDR1 PRHDT and CDR2 FYEKMQ (reference sequence). V lost 5 bases and J lost 5, with 15 bases in between.

CDR3 sequence reads: CASSSSGAQKYEQYF. The CDR3 DNA is TGTGCCAGCAGCTCTAGCGGGGCCCAGAAATACGAGCAGTACTTC. The V gene is TRBV7-9, the J gene TRBJ2-7; TRBD2 matches 9 bases. V shed 4 bases, J shed 4 bases, and the junction held 8 bases outside the gene matches. This CDR3 has 15 residues. Germline V lookup: CDR1 SEHNR, CDR2 FQNEAQ (reference sequence).